This T cell receptor (beta chain) is from a study of regulatory T cells in long-lasting Graves disease. Construction of TCR beta libraries relied on iRepertoire HTBI primers and on Arm-PCR targeting CDR3 regions. Via MiXCR, TCRdb re-called the multiplex PCR reads, giving one row per CDR3 protein. The table shows 550,000 or so distinct CDR3 sequences, with approximately 12% occurring only once. This clonotype was seen ten or more times. Its specificity is unknown. Study conclusions and caveats: Persistent Graves' disease cases displayed lower TCR diversity than newly diagnosed ones. Persistent disease showed a preference for TRBV28, TRBJ1-2 and TRBJ2-5.

CDR1 DFQATT and CDR2 SNEGSKA come from the germline V gene (reference sequence). The CDR3 totals 16 residues. Trimming at V came to 1 base and at J to 0 bases, leaving 3 bases not matched to a gene. Time point meaning: newly diagnosed GD, antithyroid drugs for less than 3 months. Extracted PBMC RNA gave rise to the TCR library. This sample was also put to use in a study of T cells in Graves' hyperthyroidism and ophthalmopathy.

V is TRBV20-1 and J is TRBJ2-3, with 11 positions matching TRBD2. Sequenced material: peripheral blood mononuclear cells (PBMCs), taken at new diagnosis, from a patient treated with antithyroid drugs. The sequence was obtained from a woman in her twenties or thirties with Graves disease. CDR3 sequence: CSARGGTSGSTDTQYF. DNA of the CDR3: TGCAGTGCTAGAGGAGGGACTAGCGGTAGCACAGATACGCAGTATTTT.